The 20 T cell receptor beta chains below all came from one sample that was sequenced in a study of early T cells in non-severe SARS-CoV-2 infection. Using its own MiXCR run on the 5' RACE reads, TCRdb lists one record per CDR3 protein. The profile shows about 64,000 distinct CDR3 sequences, over 10% of them singletons. The input for sequencing was whole blood, taken at baseline. The source of these receptors is an adult who was a healthcare worker with PCR-confirmed SARS-CoV-2 infection or an uninfected control (not recorded which).

The chain couples TRBV7-8 to TRBJ1-3; D is unclear. With 2 bases removed from V and 10 bases from J, the gap between germline ends came to 15 bases. The CDR3 sequence is 14 residues long. Germline assignment: CDR1 SGHVS and CDR2 FQNEAQ. The CDR3 loop reads CASSLLGLLGTIYF. The CDR3, as DNA: TGTGCCAGCAGCTTACTGGGCCTCCTAGGGACCATATATTTT.

In its sample, this clonotype was seen once. With a much larger clone just one base away, this may be a read error. This chain uses TRBV7-2 with TRBJ2-1, with TRBD2 matching 8 bases. After removal of 1 base from V and 2 bases from J, the junction contained 1 base not matched to a gene. CDR1 is SGHTA and CDR2 is FQGNSA in the germline V gene. The CDR3 covers 15 residues. The CDR3 bases are TGTGCCAGCAGCTTAGTGACTAGCGCCTACAATGAGCAGTTCTTC. It is translated as CASSLVTSAYNEQFF.

This clonotype was counted at least ten times. The chain is built from TRBV6-2 or TRBV6-3 and TRBJ1-1, with D perhaps matching TRBD1 (5 bases). The V gene lost 6 bases and the J gene lost 3 bases, with 8 bases spanning the gap. CDR3 length: 12 residues. Germline loops: CDR1 MNHEY, CDR2 SVGEGT. CDR3 protein: CASSLGDTEAFF. Written as DNA, the CDR3 is TGTGCCAGCAGCCTGGGGGACACTGAAGCTTTCTTT.

This clonotype was detected many times. V is TRBV19 and J is TRBJ2-7; 7 bases are shared with TRBD2. The V gene end was trimmed by 7 bases and the J gene end by 5 bases; junction bases not matched to a gene: 2. The CDR3 has 11 residues. Germline values: CDR1 LNHDA, CDR2 SQIVND (reference sequence). CDR3 sequence (DNA): TGTGCCAGTACCGGGGGGAACGAGCAGTACTTC. It is translated as CASTGGNEQYF.

In its sample, this clonotype was seen a few times. This chain uses TRBV20-1 with TRBJ2-7, with TRBD1 identical over 8 bases. CDR3 length: 15 amino acids. V dropped 6 bases and J dropped 0; count of bases not matched to a gene: 10. Germline values: CDR1 DFQATT, CDR2 SNEGSKA (reference sequence). The CDR3 region is CSAERTGKSSYEQYF. DNA of the CDR3: TGCAGTGCCGAACGGACAGGGAAGAGCTCCTACGAGCAGTACTTC.

This clonotype showed up many times. This rearrangement joins TRBV20-1 to TRBJ2-2; the D is unclear. Trimming stripped 5 bases from V and 2 bases from J, with 6 bases between. This CDR3 is 12 amino acids long. Looked up from germline, CDR1 is DFQATT and CDR2 is SNEGSKA (reference sequence). The CDR3 bases are TGCAGTGCTCCCGATAACACCGGGGAGCTGTTTTTT. Amino acids: CSAPDNTGELFF.

The V call is TRBV29-1, the J call TRBJ1-2; D possibly corresponds to TRBD1 (6 bases). The CDR3 consists of 16 residues. The germline V gene has CDR1 SQVTM and CDR2 ANQGSEA. V lost 2 bases and J lost 1, with 17 bases in between. CDR3 bases: TGCAGCGTTGAATCAGTACGGACAGCCCATAACTATGGCTACACCTTC. It codes for CSVESVRTAHNYGYTF.

This clonotype was counted ten times or more. The rearrangement links TRBV15 to TRBJ2-2, with D possibly being TRBD1 or TRBD2 (5 bases each). This CDR3 comprises 14 residues. CDR1 and CDR2 from the germline V gene are LNHNV and YYDKDF (reference sequence). Between the trimmed V and J ends, which lost 1 base and 3 bases, there was a span of 6 bases. The CDR3 loop is CATSRGGDTGELFF. The CDR3 region has the DNA TGTGCCACCAGCAGAGGAGGGGACACCGGGGAGCTGTTTTTT.

This rearrangement joins TRBV6-1 to TRBJ1-1; TRBD1 might be the D (5 bases). V was trimmed by 4 bases and J by 1 base, leaving 10 bases between them. Germline V gene lookup returns CDR1 MNHNS and CDR2 SASEGT. CDR3 size: 14 residues. This chain's CDR3 is CASSGDAGNTEAFF. Here the CDR3 DNA reads TGTGCCAGCAGTGGGGACGCGGGGAACACTGAAGCTTTCTTT.

V gene TRBV29-1 combines with J gene TRBJ1-2; TRBD1 is a possible D gene (6 bases). From germline, CDR1 is SQVTM and CDR2 ANQGSEA. This CDR3 has 14 residues. V lost 0 bases and J lost 2, with 10 bases in between. The CDR3, as DNA: TGCAGCGTTGAAGACGACAGGAGGAACTATGGCTACACCTTC. Amino acids: CSVEDDRRNYGYTF.

This clonotype was observed at least ten times. The genes are TRBV7-8 and TRBJ2-1; D might be TRBD1 or TRBD2, each matching 6 bases. The CDR3 contains 15 residues. With 4 bases removed from V and 6 bases from J, the gap between germline ends came to 16 bases. Looked up from germline, CDR1 is SGHVS and CDR2 is FQNEAQ. CDR3 coding DNA: TGTGCCAGCAGCTCCCTGGGGGGCAAGGTCAATGAGCAGTTCTTC. Its translation: CASSSLGGKVNEQFF.

V is TRBV3-1 and J is TRBJ2-3; 11 bases align to TRBD2. CDR3 length: 16 residues. J was trimmed by 3 bases and V by 4 bases; bases with no gene match: 6. The germline CDR1 and CDR2 sequences are LGHDT and YNNKEL (reference sequence). The CDR3 nucleotides are TGTGCCAGCAGCCCAAGGCTAGCGGGAGGAACAGATACGCAGTATTTT. Translating gives CASSPRLAGGTDTQYF.

The chain has TRBV20-1 and TRBJ2-3; 12 bases fit TRBD2. Germline values: CDR1 DFQATT, CDR2 SNEGSKA (reference sequence). Trimming removed 8 bases from V and 2 bases from J; junction bases left unmatched: 5. The CDR3 loop spans 14 amino acids. CDR3 sequence (DNA): TGCAGTTGTCGACTAGCGGGAGTCACAGATACGCAGTATTTT. Translation gives CSCRLAGVTDTQYF.

J is TRBJ2-2 and V is TRBV6-5; D unclear. From germline, CDR1 is MNHEY and CDR2 SVGAGI. The CDR3 has 16 residues. Trimming removed 2 bases at V and 4 bases at J, with 14 bases between. The DNA for the CDR3 is TGTGCCAGCAGTTACAGTTACCAACGTGTCACCGGGGAGCTGTTTTTT. Encoded protein: CASSYSYQRVTGELFF.

V gene TRBV9 combines with J gene TRBJ2-1; D perhaps matches TRBD1 (5 bases). Germline V lookup: CDR1 SGDLS, CDR2 YYNGEE. There are 15 residues in the CDR3. V lost 2 bases, J lost 7 bases, and 16 bases lay in between. CDR3 loop: CASSVASGPGNEQFF. The CDR3 nucleotides read TGTGCCAGCAGCGTTGCATCCGGCCCAGGGAATGAGCAGTTCTTC. Using reference TRBV9 and TRBJ2-1 for the parts outside the CDR3, the full variable domain is DSGVTQTPKHLITATGQRVTLRCSPRSGDLSVYWYQQSLDQGLQFLIQYYNGEERAKGNILERFSAQQFPDLHSELNLSSLELGDSALYFCASSVASGPGNEQFFGPGTRLTVL.

DNA of the CDR3: TGCAGTGCTAGGGGTACTAGGACAGGGCGTGTGGAAGCTTTCTTT. Translated: CSARGTRTGRVEAFF. V is TRBV20-1 and J is TRBJ1-1, with 8 bases identical to TRBD1. V was clipped by 3 bases and J by 8 bases; unmatched bases: 14. From germline, CDR1 is DFQATT and CDR2 SNEGSKA (reference sequence). CDR3 length: 15 amino acids.

This clonotype was observed a few times. This sequence joins TRBV29-1 and TRBJ1-2; maybe TRBD1 (5 bases). Germline V gives CDR1 SQVTM, CDR2 ANQGSEA. V dropped 4 bases and J dropped 4 bases, with 16 bases sitting between them. The CDR3 consists of 14 residues. This CDR3 reads CSVAQLRDGYGYTF. CDR3 sequence (DNA): TGCAGCGTTGCGCAATTGCGGGACGGCTATGGCTACACCTTC.

The chain links TRBV5-4 to TRBJ2-7; D may be TRBD2 (6 bases). Germline V gives CDR1 SGHNT, CDR2 YYREEE (reference sequence). V gave up 2 bases and J gave up 13 bases, with 19 bases separating them. CDR3 length: 13 amino acids. DNA for the CDR3: TGTGCCAGCAGCTTAGCTGCGCGGGGACCGCCTTACTTC. It translates to CASSLAARGPPYF.

This clonotype was seen a handful of times. The V and J genes are TRBV29-1 and TRBJ2-3, with 9 bases aligning to TRBD1. V gave up 2 bases and J gave up 2 bases; unmatched junction bases: 5. Germline V gives CDR1 SQVTM, CDR2 ANQGSEA. This CDR3 has 15 amino acids. The CDR3 reads CSVESGDRATDTQYF. CDR3 sequence (DNA): TGCAGCGTTGAATCGGGGGACAGGGCCACAGATACGCAGTATTTT.

The rearrangement links TRBV7-9 to TRBJ2-1; 8 bases fit TRBD1. The germline CDR1 and CDR2 sequences are SEHNR and FQNEAQ (reference sequence). The CDR3 has 14 amino acids. With V trimmed by 2 bases and J by 7 bases, 4 bases remained unmatched. CDR3 bases: TGTGCCAGCAGCTTACAGGGGGCGGAGAATGAGCAGTTCTTC. Protein sequence: CASSLQGAENEQFF. The variable domain in full, with the rest retrieved from reference TRBV7-9 and TRBJ2-1, is DTGVSQNPRHKITKRGQNVTFRCDPISEHNRLYWYRQTLGQGPEFLTYFQNEAQLEKSRLLSDRFSAERPKGSFSTLEIQRTEQGDSAMYLCASSLQGAENEQFFGPGTRLTVL.